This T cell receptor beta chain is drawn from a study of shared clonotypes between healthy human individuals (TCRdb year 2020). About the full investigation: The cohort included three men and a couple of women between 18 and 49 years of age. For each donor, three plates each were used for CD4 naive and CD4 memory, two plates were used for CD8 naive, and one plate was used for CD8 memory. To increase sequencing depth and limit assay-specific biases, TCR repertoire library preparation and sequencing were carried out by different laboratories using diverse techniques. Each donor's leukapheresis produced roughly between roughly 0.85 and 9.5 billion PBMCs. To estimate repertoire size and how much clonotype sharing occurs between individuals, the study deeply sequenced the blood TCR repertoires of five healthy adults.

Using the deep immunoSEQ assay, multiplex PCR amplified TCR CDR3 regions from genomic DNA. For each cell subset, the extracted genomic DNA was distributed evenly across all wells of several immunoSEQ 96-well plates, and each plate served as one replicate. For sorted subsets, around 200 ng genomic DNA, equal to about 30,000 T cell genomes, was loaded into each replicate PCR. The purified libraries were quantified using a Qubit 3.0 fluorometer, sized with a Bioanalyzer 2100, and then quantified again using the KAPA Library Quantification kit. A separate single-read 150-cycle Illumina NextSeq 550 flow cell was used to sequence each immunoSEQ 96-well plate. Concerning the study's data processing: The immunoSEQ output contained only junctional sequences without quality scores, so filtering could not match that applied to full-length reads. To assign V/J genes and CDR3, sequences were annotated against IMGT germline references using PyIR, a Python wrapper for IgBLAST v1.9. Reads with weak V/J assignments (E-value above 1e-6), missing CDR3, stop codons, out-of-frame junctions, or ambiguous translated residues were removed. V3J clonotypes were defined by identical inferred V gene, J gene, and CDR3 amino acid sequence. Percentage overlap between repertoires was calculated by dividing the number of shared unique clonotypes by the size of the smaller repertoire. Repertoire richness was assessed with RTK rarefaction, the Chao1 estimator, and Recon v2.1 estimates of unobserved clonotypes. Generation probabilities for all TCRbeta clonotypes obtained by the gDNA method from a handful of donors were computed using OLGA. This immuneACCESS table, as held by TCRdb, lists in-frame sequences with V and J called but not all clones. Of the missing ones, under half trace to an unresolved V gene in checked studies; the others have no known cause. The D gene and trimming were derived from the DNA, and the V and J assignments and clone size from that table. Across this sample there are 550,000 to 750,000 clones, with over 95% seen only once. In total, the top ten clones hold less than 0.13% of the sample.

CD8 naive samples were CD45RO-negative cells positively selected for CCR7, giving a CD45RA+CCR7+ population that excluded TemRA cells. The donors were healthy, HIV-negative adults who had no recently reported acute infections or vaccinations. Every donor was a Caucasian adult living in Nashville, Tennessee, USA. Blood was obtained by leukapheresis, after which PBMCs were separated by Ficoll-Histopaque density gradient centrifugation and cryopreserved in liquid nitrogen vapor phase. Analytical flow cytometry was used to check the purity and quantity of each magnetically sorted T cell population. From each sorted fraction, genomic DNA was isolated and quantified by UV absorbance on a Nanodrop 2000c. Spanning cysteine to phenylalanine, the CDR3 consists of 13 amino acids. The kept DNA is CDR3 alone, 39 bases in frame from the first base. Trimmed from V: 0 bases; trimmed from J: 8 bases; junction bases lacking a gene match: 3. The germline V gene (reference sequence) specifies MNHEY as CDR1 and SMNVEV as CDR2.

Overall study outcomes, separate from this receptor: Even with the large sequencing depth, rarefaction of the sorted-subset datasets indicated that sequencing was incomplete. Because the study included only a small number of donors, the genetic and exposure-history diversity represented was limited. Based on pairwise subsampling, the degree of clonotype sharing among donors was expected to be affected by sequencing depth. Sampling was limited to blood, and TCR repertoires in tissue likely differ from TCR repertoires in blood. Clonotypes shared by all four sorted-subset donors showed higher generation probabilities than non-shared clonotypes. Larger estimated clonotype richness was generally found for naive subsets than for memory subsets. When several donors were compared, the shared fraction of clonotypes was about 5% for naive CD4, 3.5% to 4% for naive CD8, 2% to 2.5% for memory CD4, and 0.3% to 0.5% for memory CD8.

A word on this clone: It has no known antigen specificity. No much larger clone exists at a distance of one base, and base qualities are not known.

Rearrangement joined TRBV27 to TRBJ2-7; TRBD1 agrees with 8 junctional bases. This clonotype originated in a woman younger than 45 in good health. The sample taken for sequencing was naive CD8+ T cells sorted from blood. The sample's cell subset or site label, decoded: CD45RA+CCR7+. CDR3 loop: CASSLSAGGKQYF. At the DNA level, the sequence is TGTGCCAGCAGTTTATCGGCAGGGGGCAAGCAGTACTTC.